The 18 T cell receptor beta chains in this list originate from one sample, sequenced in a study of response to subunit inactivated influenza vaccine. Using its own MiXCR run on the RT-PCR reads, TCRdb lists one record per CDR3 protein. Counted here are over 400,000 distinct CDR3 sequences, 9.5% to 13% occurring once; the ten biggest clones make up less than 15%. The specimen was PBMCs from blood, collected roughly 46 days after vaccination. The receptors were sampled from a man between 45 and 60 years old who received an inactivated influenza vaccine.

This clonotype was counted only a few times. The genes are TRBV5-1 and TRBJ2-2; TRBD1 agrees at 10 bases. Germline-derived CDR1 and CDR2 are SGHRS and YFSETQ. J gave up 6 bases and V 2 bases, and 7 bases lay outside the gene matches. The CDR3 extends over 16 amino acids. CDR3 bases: TGCGCCAGCAGCTTCCTCACCGGGACAGGGGCCGGGGAGCTGTTTTTT. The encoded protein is CASSFLTGTGAGELFF.

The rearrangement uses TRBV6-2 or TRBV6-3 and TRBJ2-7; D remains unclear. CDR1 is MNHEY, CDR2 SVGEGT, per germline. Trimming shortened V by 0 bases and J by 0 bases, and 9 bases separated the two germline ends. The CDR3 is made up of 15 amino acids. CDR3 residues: CASSYSSVHSYEQYF. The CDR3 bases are TGTGCCAGCAGTTACTCGAGCGTACACTCCTACGAGCAGTACTTC.

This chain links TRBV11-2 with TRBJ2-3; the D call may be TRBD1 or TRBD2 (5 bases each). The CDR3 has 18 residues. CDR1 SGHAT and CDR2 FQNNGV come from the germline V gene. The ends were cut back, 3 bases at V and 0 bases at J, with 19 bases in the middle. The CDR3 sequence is CASSFSILWDPSTDTQYF. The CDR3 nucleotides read TGTGCCAGCAGCTTTAGTATTCTGTGGGACCCTAGCACAGATACGCAGTATTTT. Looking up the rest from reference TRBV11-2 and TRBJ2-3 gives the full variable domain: EAGVAQSPRYKIIEKRQSVAFWCNPISGHATLYWYQQILGQGPKLLIQFQNNGVVDDSQLPKDRFSAERLKGVDSTLKIQPAKLEDSAVYLCASSFSILWDPSTDTQYFGPGTRLTVL.

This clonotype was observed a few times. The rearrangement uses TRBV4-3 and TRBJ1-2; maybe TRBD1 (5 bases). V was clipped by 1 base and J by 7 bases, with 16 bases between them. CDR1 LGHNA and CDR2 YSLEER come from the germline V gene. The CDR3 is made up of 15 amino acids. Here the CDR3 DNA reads TGCGCCAGCAGCCAAGTGGATCAGGGACCGGGTGGCTACACCTTC. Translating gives CASSQVDQGPGGYTF.

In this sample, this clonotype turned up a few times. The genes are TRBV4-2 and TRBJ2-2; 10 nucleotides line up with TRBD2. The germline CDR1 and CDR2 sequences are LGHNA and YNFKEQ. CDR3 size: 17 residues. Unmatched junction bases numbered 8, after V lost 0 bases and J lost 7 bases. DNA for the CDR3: TGTGCCAGCAGCCAAGAGAGGAGCGGGAGGGATGGCGGGGAGCTGTTTTTT. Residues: CASSQERSGRDGGELFF.

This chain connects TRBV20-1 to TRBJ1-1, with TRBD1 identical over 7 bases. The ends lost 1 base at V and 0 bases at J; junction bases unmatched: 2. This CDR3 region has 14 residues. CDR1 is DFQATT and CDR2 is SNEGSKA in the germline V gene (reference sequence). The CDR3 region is CSARVTGVNTEAFF. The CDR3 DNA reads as TGCAGTGCTAGAGTAACAGGGGTGAACACTGAAGCTTTCTTT.

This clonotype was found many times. The CDR3 here is CSASQAGGQNEQYF. The CDR3 coding sequence is TGCAGTGCTTCCCAAGCGGGAGGGCAAAACGAGCAGTACTTC. The chain employs TRBV20-1 and TRBJ2-7; 10 bases are shared with TRBD2. V was clipped by 5 bases and J by 5 bases; unmatched bases: 9. The germline V gene encodes CDR1 DFQATT and CDR2 SNEGSKA (reference sequence). CDR3 length equals 14 residues.

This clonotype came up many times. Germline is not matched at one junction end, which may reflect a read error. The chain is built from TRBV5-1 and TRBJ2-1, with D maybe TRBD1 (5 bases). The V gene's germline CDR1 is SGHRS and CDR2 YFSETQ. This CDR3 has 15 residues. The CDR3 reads CASSLTVSSYNEQFF. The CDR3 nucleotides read TGTGCCAGCAGCTTGACAGTCAGCTCCTACAATGAGCAGTTCTTC.

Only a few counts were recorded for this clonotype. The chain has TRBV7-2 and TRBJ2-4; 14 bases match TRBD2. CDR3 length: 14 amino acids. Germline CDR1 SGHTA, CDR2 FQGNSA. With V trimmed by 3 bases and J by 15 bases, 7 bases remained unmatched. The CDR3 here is CASSLGTSGRGGYF. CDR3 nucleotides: TGTGCCAGCAGCTTGGGGACTAGCGGGAGAGGAGGGTACTTC.

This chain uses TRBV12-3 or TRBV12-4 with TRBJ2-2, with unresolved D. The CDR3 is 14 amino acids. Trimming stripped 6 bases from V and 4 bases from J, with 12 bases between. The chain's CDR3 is CASSFGSPTGELFF. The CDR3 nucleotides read TGTGCCAGCAGCTTTGGCAGCCCCACCGGGGAGCTGTTTTTT.

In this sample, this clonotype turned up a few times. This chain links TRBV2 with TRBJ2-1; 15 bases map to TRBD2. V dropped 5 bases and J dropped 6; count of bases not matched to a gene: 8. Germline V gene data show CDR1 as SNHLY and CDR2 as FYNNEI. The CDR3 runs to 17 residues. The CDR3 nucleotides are TGTGCCAGCAGTCTAGGACTAGCGGGAGGGCCGGGCAATGAGCAGTTCTTC. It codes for CASSLGLAGGPGNEQFF.

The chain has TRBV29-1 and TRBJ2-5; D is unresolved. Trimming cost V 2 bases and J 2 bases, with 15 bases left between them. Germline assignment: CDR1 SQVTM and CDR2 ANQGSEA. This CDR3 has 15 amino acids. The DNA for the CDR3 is TGCAGCGTTGAAAAATTTGGAACCGCTCAAGAGACCCAGTACTTC. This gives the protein CSVEKFGTAQETQYF.

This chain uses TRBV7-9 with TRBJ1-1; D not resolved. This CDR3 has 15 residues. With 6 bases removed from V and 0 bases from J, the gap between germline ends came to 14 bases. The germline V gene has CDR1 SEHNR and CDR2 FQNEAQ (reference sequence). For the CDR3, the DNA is TGTGCCAGCAGACTAGGGAGGGATCTGAACACTGAAGCTTTCTTT. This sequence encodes CASRLGRDLNTEAFF.

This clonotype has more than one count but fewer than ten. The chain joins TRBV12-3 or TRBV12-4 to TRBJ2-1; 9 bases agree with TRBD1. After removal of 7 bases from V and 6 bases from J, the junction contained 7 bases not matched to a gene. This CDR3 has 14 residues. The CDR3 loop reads CASTLGQGGNEQFF. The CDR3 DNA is TGTGCCAGCACCCTGGGACAGGGCGGCAATGAGCAGTTCTTC.

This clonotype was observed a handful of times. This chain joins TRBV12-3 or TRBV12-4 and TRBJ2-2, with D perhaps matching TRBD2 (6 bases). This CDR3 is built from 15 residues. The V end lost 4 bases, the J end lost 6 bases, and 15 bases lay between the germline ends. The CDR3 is CASSSGGTVAGELFF. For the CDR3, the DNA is TGTGCCAGCAGTTCGGGCGGGACGGTGGCCGGGGAGCTGTTTTTT.

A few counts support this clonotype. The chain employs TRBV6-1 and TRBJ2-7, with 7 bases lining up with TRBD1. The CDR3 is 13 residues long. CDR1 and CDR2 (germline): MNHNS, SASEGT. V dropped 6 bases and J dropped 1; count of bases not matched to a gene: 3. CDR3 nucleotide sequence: TGTGCCAGCAGACGACAGGGTTCCTACGAGCAGTACTTC. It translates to CASRRQGSYEQYF.

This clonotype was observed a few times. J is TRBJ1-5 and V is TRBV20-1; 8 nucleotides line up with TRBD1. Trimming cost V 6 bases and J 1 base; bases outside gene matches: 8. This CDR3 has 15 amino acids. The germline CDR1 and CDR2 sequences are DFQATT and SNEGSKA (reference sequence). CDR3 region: CSARPGGKSNQPQHF. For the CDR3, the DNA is TGCAGTGCAAGACCAGGGGGCAAGAGCAATCAGCCCCAGCATTTT.

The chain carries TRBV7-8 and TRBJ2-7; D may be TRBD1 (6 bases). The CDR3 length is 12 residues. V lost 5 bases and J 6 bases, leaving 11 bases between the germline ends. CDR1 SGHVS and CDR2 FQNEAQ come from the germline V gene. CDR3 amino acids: CASSHRVAEQYF. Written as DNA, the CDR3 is TGTGCCAGCAGCCACAGGGTTGCCGAGCAGTACTTC.